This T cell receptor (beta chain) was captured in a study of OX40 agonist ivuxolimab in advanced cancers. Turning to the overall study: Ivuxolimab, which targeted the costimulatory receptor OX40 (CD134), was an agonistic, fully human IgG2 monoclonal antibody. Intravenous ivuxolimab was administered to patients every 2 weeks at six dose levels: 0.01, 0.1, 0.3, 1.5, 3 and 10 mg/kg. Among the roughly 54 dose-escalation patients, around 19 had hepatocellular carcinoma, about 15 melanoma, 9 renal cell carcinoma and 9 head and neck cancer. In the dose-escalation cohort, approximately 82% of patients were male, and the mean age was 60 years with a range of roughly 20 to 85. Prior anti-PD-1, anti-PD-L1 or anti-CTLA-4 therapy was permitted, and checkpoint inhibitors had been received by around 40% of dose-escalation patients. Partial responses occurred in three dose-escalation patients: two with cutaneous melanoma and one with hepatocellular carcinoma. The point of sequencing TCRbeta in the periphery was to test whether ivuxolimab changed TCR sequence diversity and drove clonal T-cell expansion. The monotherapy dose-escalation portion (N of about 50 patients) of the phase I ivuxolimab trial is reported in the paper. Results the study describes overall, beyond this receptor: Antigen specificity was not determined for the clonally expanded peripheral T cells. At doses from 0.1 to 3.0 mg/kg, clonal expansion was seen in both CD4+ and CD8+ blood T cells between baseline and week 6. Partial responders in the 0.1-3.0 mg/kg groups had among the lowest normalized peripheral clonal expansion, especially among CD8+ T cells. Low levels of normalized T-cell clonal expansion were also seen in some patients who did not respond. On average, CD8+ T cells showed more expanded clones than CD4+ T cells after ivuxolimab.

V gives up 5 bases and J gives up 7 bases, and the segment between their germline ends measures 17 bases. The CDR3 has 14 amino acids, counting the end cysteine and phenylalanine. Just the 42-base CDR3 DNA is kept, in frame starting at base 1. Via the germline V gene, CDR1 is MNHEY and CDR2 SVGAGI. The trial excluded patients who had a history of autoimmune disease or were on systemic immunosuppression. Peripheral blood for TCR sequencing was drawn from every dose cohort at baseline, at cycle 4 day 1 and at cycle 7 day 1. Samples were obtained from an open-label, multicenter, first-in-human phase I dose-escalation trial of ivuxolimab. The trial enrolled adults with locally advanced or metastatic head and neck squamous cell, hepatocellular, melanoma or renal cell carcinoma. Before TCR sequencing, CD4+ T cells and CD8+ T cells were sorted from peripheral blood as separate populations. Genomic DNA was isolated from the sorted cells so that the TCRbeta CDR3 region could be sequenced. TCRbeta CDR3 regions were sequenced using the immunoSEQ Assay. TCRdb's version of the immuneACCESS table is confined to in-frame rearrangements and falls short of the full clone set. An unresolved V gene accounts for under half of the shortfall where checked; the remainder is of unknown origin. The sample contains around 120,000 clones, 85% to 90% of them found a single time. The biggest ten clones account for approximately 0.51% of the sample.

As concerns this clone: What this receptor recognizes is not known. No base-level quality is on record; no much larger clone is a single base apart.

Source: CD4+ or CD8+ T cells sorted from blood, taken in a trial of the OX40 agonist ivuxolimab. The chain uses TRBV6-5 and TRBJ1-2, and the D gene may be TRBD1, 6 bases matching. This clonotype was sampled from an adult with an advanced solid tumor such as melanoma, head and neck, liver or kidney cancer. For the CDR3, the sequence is CASSPGTPVAGYTF. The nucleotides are TGTGCCAGCAGTCCGGGGACACCTGTGGCTGGCTACACCTTC.